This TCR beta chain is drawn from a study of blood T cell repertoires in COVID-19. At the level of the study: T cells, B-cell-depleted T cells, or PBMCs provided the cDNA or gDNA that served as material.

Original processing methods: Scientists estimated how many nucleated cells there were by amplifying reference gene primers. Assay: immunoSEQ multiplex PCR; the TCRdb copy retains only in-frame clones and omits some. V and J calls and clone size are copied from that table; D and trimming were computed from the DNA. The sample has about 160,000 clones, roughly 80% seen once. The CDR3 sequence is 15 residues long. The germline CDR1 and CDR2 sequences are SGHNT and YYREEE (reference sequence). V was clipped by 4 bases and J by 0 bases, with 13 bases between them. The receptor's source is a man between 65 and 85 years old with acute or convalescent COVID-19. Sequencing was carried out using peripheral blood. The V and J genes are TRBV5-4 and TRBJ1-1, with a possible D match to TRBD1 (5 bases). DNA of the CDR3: TGTGCCAGCAGCCCCCAAGGGGTTCTGAACACTGAAGCTTTCTTT. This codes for CASSPQGVLNTEAFF. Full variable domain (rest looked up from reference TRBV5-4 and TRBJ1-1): ETGVTQSPTHLIKTRGQQVTLRCSSQSGHNTVSWYQQALGQGPQFIFQYYREEENGRGNFPPRFSGLQFPNYSSELNVNALELDDSALYLCASSPQGVLNTEAFFGQGTRLTVV.